A single sample gave rise to the 28 T cell receptor beta chains below, sequenced in a study of T-cell reconstitution after alpha-beta-depleted transplantation in children. Preparation of the TCRbeta library involved a method that used unique molecular identifiers. TCRdb recomputed calls from the PCR reads with MiXCR, one row per CDR3 protein. The sample has about 610,000 distinct CDR3 sequences, more than 9% seen once. The sequencing used PBMCs from the stem cell graft donor, collected from the stem cell graft. The source is a human donor who donated a stem cell graft to a child with acute myeloid leukemia.

This chain connects TRBV27 to TRBJ2-3; D call uncertain. V was pared by 5 bases and J by 4 bases, with 13 bases between. The CDR3 extends over 14 amino acids. The germline CDR1 and CDR2 sequences are MNHEY and SMNVEV (reference sequence). CDR3 loop: CASSPPRASDTQYF. The DNA of the CDR3 is TGTGCCAGCAGTCCCCCTAGGGCCTCAGATACGCAGTATTTT.

Many counts were recorded for this clonotype. The gene calls are TRBV19 and TRBJ2-2, with no clear D. Germline-derived CDR1 and CDR2 are LNHDA and SQIVND (reference sequence). This CDR3 is built from 16 residues. Trimming stripped 3 bases from V and 6 bases from J, with 17 bases between. DNA for the CDR3: TGTGCCAGTAGTATGGCAGGTGGAGCTGGGGCCGGGGAGCTGTTTTTT. Its translation is CASSMAGGAGAGELFF.

This clonotype was seen only a few times. J is TRBJ2-5 and V is TRBV4-3; D may be TRBD1 (5 bases). V lost 1 base and J 0 bases, leaving 9 bases between the germline ends. The CDR3 loop spans 15 amino acids. The V gene's germline CDR1 is LGHNA and CDR2 YSLEER. The CDR3 DNA reads TGCGCCAGCAGCCAAGGACTGGGGCACCAAGAGACCCAGTACTTC. Residues: CASSQGLGHQETQYF.

The V gene is TRBV28, the J gene TRBJ1-2; D gene ambiguous. This CDR3 is built from 15 residues. Looked up from germline, CDR1 is MDHEN and CDR2 is SYDVKM. Trimming removed 1 base at V and 4 bases at J, with 13 bases between. For the CDR3, the DNA is TGTGCCAGCAGTTTATCTGGTGGCAGTCCCTATGGCTACACCTTC. Translating gives CASSLSGGSPYGYTF.

V usage is TRBV5-1 and J usage is TRBJ1-3; 10 nucleotides align to TRBD1. Trimming removed 3 bases from V and 7 bases from J; junction bases left unmatched: 10. The germline V gene encodes CDR1 SGHRS and CDR2 YFSETQ. CDR3 size: 16 residues. CDR3 amino acids: CASSWTGTGAINTIYF. The CDR3 region has the DNA TGCGCCAGCAGCTGGACCGGGACAGGGGCCATTAACACCATATATTTT. Full variable domain (rest looked up from reference TRBV5-1 and TRBJ1-3): KAGVTQTPRYLIKTRGQQVTLSCSPISGHRSVSWYQQTPGQGLQFLFEYFSETQRNKGNFPGRFSGRQFSNSRSEMNVSTLELGDSALYLCASSWTGTGAINTIYFGEGSWLTVV.

The chain joins TRBV28 to TRBJ2-1; the match to TRBD2 covers 11 bases. V shed 5 bases and J 0 bases; nucleotides not matched to a gene: 3. This CDR3 is built from 16 residues. Germline CDR1 is MDHEN and CDR2 is SYDVKM. The CDR3 coding sequence is TGTGCCAGCAGTATGACTAGCGGGGTCTCCTACAATGAGCAGTTCTTC. It translates to CASSMTSGVSYNEQFF. The variable domain in full, with the rest retrieved from reference TRBV28 and TRBJ2-1, is DVKVTQSSRYLVKRTGEKVFLECVQDMDHENMFWYRQDPGLGLRLIYFSYDVKMKEKGDIPEGYSVSREKKERFSLILESASTNQTSMYLCASSMTSGVSYNEQFFGPGTRLTVL.

V usage is TRBV29-1 and J usage is TRBJ2-4, with 8 bases lining up with TRBD1. Germline loops: CDR1 SQVTM, CDR2 ANQGSEA. The CDR3 extends over 13 amino acids. Trimming cost V 0 bases and J 6 bases; bases outside gene matches: 1. Here the CDR3 DNA reads TGCAGCGTTGAAGATGACAGGGGAAACATTCAGTACTTC. Its protein is CSVEDDRGNIQYF.

This clonotype was found many times. The rearrangement links TRBV11-2 to TRBJ2-1; D gene ambiguous. The CDR3 covers 14 residues. The germline gives CDR1 SGHAT, CDR2 FQNNGV. The V and J ends lost 4 bases and 2 bases respectively, with 9 bases between them. This CDR3 is CASSSGSTYNEQFF. The CDR3 DNA reads as TGTGCCAGCAGCTCGGGCTCGACCTACAATGAGCAGTTCTTC.

The chain has TRBV18 and TRBJ2-1; 7 bases fit TRBD1. The CDR3 has 13 amino acids. CDR1 and CDR2 from the germline V gene are KGHSH and LQKENI. V trimming: 8 bases; J trimming: 7 bases; junction bases outside the gene matches: 8. The CDR3 protein is CASQKTGSNEQFF. The CDR3 DNA sequence: TGTGCCAGCCAAAAGACAGGGTCGAATGAGCAGTTCTTC.

The V and J genes are TRBV7-3 and TRBJ2-2; 10 positions match TRBD1. Per the germline V gene, CDR1 is SGHTA and CDR2 is FQGTGA. The CDR3 length is 14 residues. V gave up 3 bases and J gave up 6 bases; unmatched junction bases: 1. Here the CDR3 reads CASSLGTGAGELFF. CDR3 sequence (DNA): TGTGCCAGCAGCTTGGGGACAGGGGCCGGGGAGCTGTTTTTT.

This clonotype was observed a handful of times. The rearrangement uses TRBV6-5 and TRBJ2-1; 13 bases agree with TRBD2. Trimming cost V 4 bases and J 4 bases; bases outside gene matches: 4. The CDR3 consists of 16 residues. The V gene's germline CDR1 is MNHEY and CDR2 SVGAGI. The CDR3 spells CASSFTGLAGYNEQFF. The CDR3 DNA is TGTGCCAGCAGTTTTACGGGACTAGCGGGATACAATGAGCAGTTCTTC.

The sample holds a few counts of this clonotype. The CDR3 region is CASTQGANYEKLFF. CDR3 DNA: TGTGCCAGCACACAGGGGGCAAATTATGAAAAACTGTTTTTT. The genes are TRBV6-1 and TRBJ1-4, with TRBD1 identical over 9 bases. J was trimmed by 6 bases and V by 7 bases; bases with no gene match: 6. Germline V gene data show CDR1 as MNHNS and CDR2 as SASEGT. There are 14 residues in the CDR3.

This clonotype was seen repeatedly, ten times or more. The rearrangement links TRBV28 to TRBJ2-7, with 12 bases identical to TRBD1. The CDR3 loop spans 14 amino acids. The V gene end was trimmed by 6 bases and the J gene end by 6 bases; junction bases not matched to a gene: 6. Germline CDR1 and CDR2: MDHEN and SYDVKM. The CDR3 protein is CASSRDRGPVEQYF. The CDR3 DNA sequence: TGTGCCAGCAGCCGGGACAGGGGGCCAGTCGAGCAGTACTTC.

This clonotype was seen only a few times. The chain joins TRBV15 to TRBJ2-7, with 8 positions matching TRBD2. The ends lost 0 bases at V and 2 bases at J; junction bases unmatched: 6. Looked up from germline, CDR1 is LNHNV and CDR2 is YYDKDF (reference sequence). The CDR3 sequence is 16 residues long. The CDR3 here is CATSRDYLAGTYEQYF. As DNA, the CDR3 is TGTGCCACCAGCAGAGATTATCTAGCGGGCACCTACGAGCAGTACTTC.

The chain uses TRBV6-1 and TRBJ2-5; D call uncertain. Germline CDR1 and CDR2: MNHNS and SASEGT. Deletions cut 6 bases from V and 5 bases from J, with 13 bases between. The length of the CDR3 is 13 residues. The CDR3 spells CASRPTIGETQYF. In DNA, the CDR3 is TGTGCCAGCAGGCCGACCATTGGGGAGACCCAGTACTTC.

The CDR3 loop is CATSSLNRGLSEQYF. CDR3 nucleotides: TGTGCCACCAGCAGTTTGAACAGGGGGTTGTCGGAGCAGTACTTC. The V and J genes are TRBV15 and TRBJ2-7; the match to TRBD1 covers 8 bases. The CDR3 loop spans 15 amino acids. Germline V gives CDR1 LNHNV, CDR2 YYDKDF (reference sequence). After removal of 3 bases from V and 7 bases from J, the junction contained 11 bases not matched to a gene.

This clonotype occurred a few times. The genes are TRBV3-1 and TRBJ2-4; D tentatively fits TRBD1 or TRBD2 (5 bases each). This CDR3 is 17 amino acids long. Trimming shortened V by 4 bases and J by 0 bases, and 16 bases separated the two germline ends. CDR1 and CDR2 (germline): LGHDT, YNNKEL (reference sequence). CDR3 sequence reads: CASSPLGTSLAKNIQYF. The CDR3 DNA reads TGTGCCAGCAGCCCGCTTGGGACCTCCTTAGCCAAAAACATTCAGTACTTC.

This clonotype has a count of ten or more. V and J are TRBV29-1 and TRBJ1-1; D call uncertain. This CDR3 contains 10 residues. V gave up 2 bases and J gave up 11 bases, with 9 bases separating them. Per the germline V gene, CDR1 is SQVTM and CDR2 is ANQGSEA. The CDR3 is CSVESPGAFF. The CDR3 coding sequence is TGCAGCGTTGAATCACCCGGGGCTTTCTTT.

V is TRBV20-1 and J is TRBJ1-2; D gene uncertain. V shed 1 base and J shed 3 bases, with 15 bases lying between them. The CDR3 has 15 amino acids. Germline V gene sequence: CDR1 DFQATT, CDR2 SNEGSKA (reference sequence). CDR3 nucleotides: TGCAGTGCTAGAGTTGGACTGGTTCTAGACTATGGCTACACCTTC. Protein: CSARVGLVLDYGYTF.

The chain carries TRBV4-2 and TRBJ2-3; 16 bases line up with TRBD2. This CDR3 region has 14 residues. The V and J ends lost 0 bases and 13 bases, in that order; junction bases with no gene match: 1. Germline V CDR1 and CDR2: LGHNA, YNFKEQ. The CDR3 nucleotides read TGTGCCAGCAGCCAAGAGGGACTAGCGGGAGGGGAGTATTTT. Translated, it gives CASSQEGLAGGEYF.

The CDR3 is CSVGSRLHANEKLFF. The CDR3 nucleotides are TGCAGCGTTGGCAGCAGACTCCATGCTAATGAAAAACTGTTTTTT. This chain connects TRBV29-1 to TRBJ1-4; D uncertain. Deletions cut 4 bases from V and 3 bases from J, with 15 bases between. The germline CDR1 and CDR2 sequences are SQVTM and ANQGSEA. The CDR3 extends over 15 amino acids.

This clonotype has at least ten counts. This sequence joins TRBV29-1 and TRBJ2-5, with unresolved D. The CDR3 spans 13 residues. V shed 4 bases and J shed 5 bases, with 14 bases lying between them. Germline loops: CDR1 SQVTM, CDR2 ANQGSEA. The CDR3 DNA sequence: TGCAGCGTTGGGCAGAGCAAAGGGGAGACCCAGTACTTC. This encodes CSVGQSKGETQYF.

This clonotype was found many times. This chain links TRBV7-9 with TRBJ2-3; possible D gene TRBD1, 5 bases. V lost 5 bases and J 4 bases, leaving 13 bases between the germline ends. Germline V gene sequence: CDR1 SEHNR, CDR2 FQNEAQ (reference sequence). This CDR3 has 14 residues. The CDR3 bases are TGTGCCAGCAGCCTAGACAGTTGGTCAGATACGCAGTATTTT. This gives the protein CASSLDSWSDTQYF.

The V and J genes are TRBV12-3 or TRBV12-4 and TRBJ2-2; tentative D call: TRBD1 (5 bases). The CDR3 length is 16 residues. V shed 5 bases and J shed 1 base, with 14 bases lying between them. CDR3 amino acids: CASSGAPLGNTGELFF. CDR3 DNA: TGTGCCAGCAGTGGGGCTCCGCTCGGGAACACCGGGGAGCTGTTTTTT.

This clonotype was detected a few times. The chain has TRBV30 and TRBJ2-2; no clear D. The CDR3 loop spans 17 amino acids. The germline V gene has CDR1 GTSNPN and CDR2 SVGIG (reference sequence). The ends were cut back, 0 bases at V and 7 bases at J, with 21 bases in the middle. The CDR3 is CAWSVLGWAYKDGELFF. Here the CDR3 DNA reads TGTGCCTGGAGTGTTCTAGGGTGGGCCTACAAGGACGGGGAGCTGTTTTTT.

The chain uses TRBV7-2 and TRBJ2-7; 9 bases match TRBD2. CDR3 length: 17 amino acids. The germline gives CDR1 SGHTA, CDR2 FQGNSA. The trim removed 0 bases at V and 1 base at J, leaving 7 bases unmatched. The CDR3 region has the DNA TGTGCCAGCAGCTTAGCGGGGGCGGGAGGGGTTTCCTACGAGCAGTACTTC. This codes for CASSLAGAGGVSYEQYF. Filled out from reference TRBV7-2 and TRBJ2-7, the complete variable domain reads GAGVSQSPSNKVTEKGKDVELRCDPISGHTALYWYRQSLGQGLEFLIYFQGNSAPDKSGLPSDRFSAERTGGSVSTLTIQRTQQEDSAVYLCASSLAGAGGVSYEQYFGPGTRLTVT.

V gene TRBV20-1 combines with J gene TRBJ2-5; D gene uncertain. Germline CDR1 and CDR2: DFQATT and SNEGSKA (reference sequence). V lost 8 bases and J 0 bases, leaving 13 bases between the germline ends. This CDR3 is built from 13 residues. The CDR3 here is CSQAAAHQETQYF. Written as DNA, the CDR3 is TGCAGTCAGGCAGCCGCCCACCAAGAGACCCAGTACTTC.

As for this clonotype: The CDR3 end shows no conserved phenylalanine or tryptophan, and so a read error is likely. No DNA is shown, since the ends of the CDR3 on it are uncertain; the CDR3 is the one TCRdb lists. V and J are TRBV29-1 and TRBJ1-1. CDR1 and CDR2 from the germline V gene are SQVTM and ANQGSEA. The CDR3 spans 8 residues, counting both ends. The CDR3 is CSVGYGSL.